The rows below give T cell receptor beta chains drawn from one sample of a study of T cells in Graves' hyperthyroidism and ophthalmopathy. TCRdb analysed the multiplex PCR reads with MiXCR anew, one entry per CDR3 protein. The table has about 350,000 distinct CDR3 sequences, roughly 15% seen once. Material: blood. The source of these receptors is an older woman with Graves' ophthalmopathy. Both conserved end residues are part of each CDR3. The D gene is left open where the match is weak. Only some rows state a clone size, as once, few, many or a class for expanded clones.

abundance	v_gene	d_gene	j_gene	CDR3nt	CDR3aa
many	TRBV20-1	-	TRBJ2-7	TGCAGTGCTTCGACAGCTTCCACCTACGAGCAGTACTTC	CSASTASTYEQYF
many	TRBV7-2	TRBD1	TRBJ1-1	TGTGCCAGCAGCCGTTCCGGGACAGGGGACACTGAAGCTTTCTTT	CASSRSGTGDTEAFF
-	TRBV12-5	-	TRBJ1-2	TGTGCTAGTGGTTTTTCAGGGCGCAACTATGGCTACACCTTC	CASGFSGRNYGYTF
many	TRBV29-1	-	TRBJ1-2	TGCAGCGTTGTTCTGTCAGATACTAACTATGGCTACACCTTC	CSVVLSDTNYGYTF
many	TRBV5-1	-	TRBJ2-5	TGCGCCAGCAGCTTCGACGACCAGCTGGGGGAGACCCAGTACTTC	CASSFDDQLGETQYF
-	TRBV5-1	-	TRBJ2-1	TGTGCCAGCAGCTTAGGGACGGGCCCGGGGGAGCAGTTCTTC	CASSLGTGPGEQFF
many	TRBV3-1	-	TRBJ2-7	TGTGCCAGCAGCCAAGATTTTGGGAGTTTGTACGAGCAGTACTTC	CASSQDFGSLYEQYF
many	TRBV5-1	-	TRBJ1-5	TGCGCCAGCAGCTATGTGGGCAATCAGCCCCAGCATTTT	CASSYVGNQPQHF
few	TRBV29-1	-	TRBJ1-5	TGCAGCGTCCAGTCGGGGGAAAATCAGCCCCAGCATTTT	CSVQSGENQPQHF
many	TRBV12-3/TRBV12-4	-	TRBJ2-1	TGTGCCAGCAGTAGTTCGAGGGACCTTGAGCAGTTCTTC	CASSSSRDLEQFF
many	TRBV2	TRBD2	TRBJ2-1	TGTGCCAGCAGGCCCGGGACTAGCCCGAGCTCCTACAATGAGCAGTTCTTC	CASRPGTSPSSYNEQFF
many	TRBV20-1	-	TRBJ2-5	TGCAGTGCTAGACCGGGGGCGAAGACCCAGTACTTC	CSARPGAKTQYF
-	TRBV7-2	-	TRBJ1-1	TGTGCCAGCACCCCCGGGTTGAACACTGAAGCTTTCTTT	CASTPGLNTEAFF
many	TRBV29-1	-	TRBJ1-2	TGCAGCGTTGTCGGTTACAGCGACTATGGCTACACCTTC	CSVVGYSDYGYTF
many	TRBV2	TRBD2	TRBJ2-1	TGTGCCAGCAGCGATCCACCGGGACTAGCGGGTTACAATGAGCAGTTCTTC	CASSDPPGLAGYNEQFF
few	TRBV29-1	TRBD1	TRBJ1-3	TGCAGCGTTGATTCAGGGGGTGGAAACACCATATATTTT	CSVDSGGGNTIYF
many	TRBV20-1	TRBD2	TRBJ2-1	TGCAGTGCTAGAGCTGGCAGCGGGAGGCGCGTGGGATACAATGAGCAGTTCTTC	CSARAGSGRRVGYNEQFF